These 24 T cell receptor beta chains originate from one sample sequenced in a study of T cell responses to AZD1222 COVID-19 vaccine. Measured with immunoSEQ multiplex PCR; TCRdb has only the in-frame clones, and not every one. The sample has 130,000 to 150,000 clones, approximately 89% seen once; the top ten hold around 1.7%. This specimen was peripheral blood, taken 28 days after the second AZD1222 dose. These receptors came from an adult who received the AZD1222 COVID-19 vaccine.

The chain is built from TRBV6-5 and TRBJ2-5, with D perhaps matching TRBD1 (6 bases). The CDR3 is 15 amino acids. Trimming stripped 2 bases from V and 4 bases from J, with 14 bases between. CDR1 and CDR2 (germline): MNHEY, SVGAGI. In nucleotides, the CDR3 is TGTGCCAGCAGTTACCAAACAGGGTACGGAGAGACCCAGTACTTC. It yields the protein CASSYQTGYGETQYF.

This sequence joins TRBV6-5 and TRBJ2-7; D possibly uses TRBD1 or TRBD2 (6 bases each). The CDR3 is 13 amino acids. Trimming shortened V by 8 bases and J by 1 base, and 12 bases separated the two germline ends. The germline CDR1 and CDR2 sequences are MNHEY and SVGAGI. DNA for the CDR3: TGTGCCAGCTTAAGGGGGGAGTCCTACGAGCAGTACTTC. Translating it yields CASLRGESYEQYF.

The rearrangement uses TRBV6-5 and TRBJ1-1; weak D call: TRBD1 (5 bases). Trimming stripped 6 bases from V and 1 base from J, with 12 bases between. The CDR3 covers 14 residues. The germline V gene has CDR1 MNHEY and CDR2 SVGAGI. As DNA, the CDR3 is TGTGCCAGCAGCCACAGGAGAAGGAACACTGAAGCTTTCTTT. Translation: CASSHRRRNTEAFF.

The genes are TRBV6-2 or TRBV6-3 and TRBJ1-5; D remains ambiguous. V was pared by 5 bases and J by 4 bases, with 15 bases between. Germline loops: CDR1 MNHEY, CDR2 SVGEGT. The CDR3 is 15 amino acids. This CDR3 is CASSLSRFDNQPQHF. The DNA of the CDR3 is TGTGCCAGCAGTCTGTCCAGGTTCGATAATCAGCCCCAGCATTTT.

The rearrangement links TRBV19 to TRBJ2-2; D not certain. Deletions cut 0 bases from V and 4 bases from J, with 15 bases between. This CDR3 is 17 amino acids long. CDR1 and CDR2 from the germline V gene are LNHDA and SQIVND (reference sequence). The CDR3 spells CASSIDFTVTGTGELFF. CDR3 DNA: TGTGCCAGTAGTATAGATTTTACCGTAACCGGCACCGGGGAGCTGTTTTTT.

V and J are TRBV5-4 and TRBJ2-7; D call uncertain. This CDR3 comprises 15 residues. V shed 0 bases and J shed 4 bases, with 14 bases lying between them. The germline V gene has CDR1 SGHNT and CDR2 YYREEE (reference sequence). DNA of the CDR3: TGTGCCAGCAGCTTGGCCGGGTCAGGCGTATACGAGCAGTACTTC. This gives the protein CASSLAGSGVYEQYF.

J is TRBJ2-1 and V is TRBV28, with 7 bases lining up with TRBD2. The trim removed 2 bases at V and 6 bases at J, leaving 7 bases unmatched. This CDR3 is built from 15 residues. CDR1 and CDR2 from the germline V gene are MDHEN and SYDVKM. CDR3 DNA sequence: TGTGCCAGCAGTTTAACGGGGGACTATCTCAATGAGCAGTTCTTC. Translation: CASSLTGDYLNEQFF.

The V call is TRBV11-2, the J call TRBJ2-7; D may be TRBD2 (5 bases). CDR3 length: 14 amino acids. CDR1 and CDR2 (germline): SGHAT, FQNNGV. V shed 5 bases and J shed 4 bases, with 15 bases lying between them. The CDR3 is CASSKGGGLYEQYF. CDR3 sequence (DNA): TGTGCCAGCAGCAAGGGCGGCGGGTTGTACGAGCAGTACTTC.

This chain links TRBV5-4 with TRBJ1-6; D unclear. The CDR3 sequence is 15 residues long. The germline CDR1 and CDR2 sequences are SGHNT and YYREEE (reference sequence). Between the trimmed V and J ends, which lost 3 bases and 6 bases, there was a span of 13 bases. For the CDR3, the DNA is TGTGCCAGCAGCTCAGACGCTCGGATTAATTCACCCCTCCACTTT. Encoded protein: CASSSDARINSPLHF.

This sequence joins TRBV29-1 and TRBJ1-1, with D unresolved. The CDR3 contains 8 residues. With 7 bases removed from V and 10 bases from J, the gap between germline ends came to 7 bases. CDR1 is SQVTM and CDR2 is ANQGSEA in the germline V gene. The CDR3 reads CSAPGAFF. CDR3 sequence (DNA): TGCAGCGCCCCCGGAGCTTTCTTT.

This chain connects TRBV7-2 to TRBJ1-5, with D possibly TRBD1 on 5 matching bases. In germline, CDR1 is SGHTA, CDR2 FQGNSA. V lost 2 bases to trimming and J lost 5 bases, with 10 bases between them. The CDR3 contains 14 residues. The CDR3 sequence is CASSLFREDQPQHF. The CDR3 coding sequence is TGTGCCAGCAGCTTATTCAGGGAGGATCAGCCCCAGCATTTT.

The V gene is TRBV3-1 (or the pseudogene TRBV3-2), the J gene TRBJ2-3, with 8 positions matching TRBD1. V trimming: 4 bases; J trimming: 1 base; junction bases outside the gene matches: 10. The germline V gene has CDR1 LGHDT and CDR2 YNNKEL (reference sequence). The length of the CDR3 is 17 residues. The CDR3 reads CASSRDGLDRGTDTQYF. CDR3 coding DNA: TGTGCCAGCAGCCGGGACGGTCTGGACAGGGGCACAGATACGCAGTATTTT.

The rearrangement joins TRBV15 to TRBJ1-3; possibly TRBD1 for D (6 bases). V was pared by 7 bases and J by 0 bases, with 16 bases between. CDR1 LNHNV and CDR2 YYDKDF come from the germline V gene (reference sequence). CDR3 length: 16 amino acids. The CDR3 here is CATTPEQGRSGNTIYF. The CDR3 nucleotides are TGTGCCACCACCCCCGAACAGGGACGCTCTGGAAACACCATATATTTT.

This CDR3 is CASSSRTGAAEAFF. Written as DNA, the CDR3 is TGTGCCAGCAGCTCCCGGACAGGAGCCGCGGAGGCTTTCTTT. The chain uses TRBV7-9 and TRBJ1-1; 7 nucleotides line up with TRBD1. J lost 11 bases, V lost 4 bases, and 13 bases had no gene match. This CDR3 contains 14 residues. Per germline, CDR1 SEHNR and CDR2 FQNEAQ (reference sequence). Variable domain in full (rest from reference TRBV7-9 and TRBJ1-1): DTGVSQNPRHKITKRGQNVTFRCDPISEHNRLYWYRQTLGQGPEFLTYFQNEAQLEKSRLLSDRFSAERPKGSFSTLEIQRTEQGDSAMYLCASSSRTGAAEAFFGQGTRLTVV.

Written as DNA, the CDR3 is TGTGCCTGGAGTGATGACAGCCTTAGCAATCAGCCCCAGCATTTT. Translated, it gives CAWSDDSLSNQPQHF. The chain couples TRBV30 to TRBJ1-5; the D gene is possibly TRBD1 (5 bases). Deletions cut 1 base from V and 0 bases from J, with 10 bases between. CDR1 and CDR2 from the germline V gene are GTSNPN and SVGIG (reference sequence). CDR3 length: 15 amino acids.

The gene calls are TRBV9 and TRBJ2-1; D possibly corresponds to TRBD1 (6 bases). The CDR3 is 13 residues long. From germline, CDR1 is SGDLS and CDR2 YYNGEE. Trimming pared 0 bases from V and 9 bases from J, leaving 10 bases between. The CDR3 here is CASSVEGVSEQFF. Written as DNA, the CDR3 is TGTGCCAGCAGCGTAGAGGGGGTCAGTGAGCAGTTCTTC.

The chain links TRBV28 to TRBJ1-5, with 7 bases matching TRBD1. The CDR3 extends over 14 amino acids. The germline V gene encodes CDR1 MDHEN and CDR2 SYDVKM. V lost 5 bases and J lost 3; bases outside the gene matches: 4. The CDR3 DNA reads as TGTGCCAGCAGTGGGGGACAGAACAATCAGCCCCAGCATTTT. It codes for CASSGGQNNQPQHF.

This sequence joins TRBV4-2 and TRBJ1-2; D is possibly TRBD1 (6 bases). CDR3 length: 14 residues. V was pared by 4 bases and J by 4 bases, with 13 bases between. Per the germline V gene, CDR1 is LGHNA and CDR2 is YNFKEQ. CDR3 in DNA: TGTGCCAGCAGCCTCGAACAGGGCCTCTATGGCTACACCTTC. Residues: CASSLEQGLYGYTF.

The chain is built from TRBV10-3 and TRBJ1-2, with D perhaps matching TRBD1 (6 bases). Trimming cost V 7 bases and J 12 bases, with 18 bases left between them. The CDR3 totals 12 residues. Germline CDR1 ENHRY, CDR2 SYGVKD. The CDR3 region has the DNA TGTGCCATCACGGGAGGACAGTCTGCACACACCTTC. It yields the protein CAITGGQSAHTF.

The CDR3 here is CASSDGLNTEAFF. The CDR3, as DNA: TGTGCCAGCAGCGACGGGCTGAACACTGAAGCTTTCTTT. The gene calls are TRBV7-3 and TRBJ1-1; D gene uncertain. The CDR3 covers 13 residues. Germline V lookup: CDR1 SGHTA, CDR2 FQGTGA. V dropped 5 bases and J dropped 0 bases, with 7 bases sitting between them.

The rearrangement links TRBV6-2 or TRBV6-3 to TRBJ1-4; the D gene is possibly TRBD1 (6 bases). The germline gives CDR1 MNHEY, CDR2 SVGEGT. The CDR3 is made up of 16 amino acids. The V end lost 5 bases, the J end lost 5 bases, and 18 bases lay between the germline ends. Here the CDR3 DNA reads TGTGCCAGCAGTAGAAGGACGGGGGGCCGGAATGAAAAACTGTTTTTT. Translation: CASSRRTGGRNEKLFF.

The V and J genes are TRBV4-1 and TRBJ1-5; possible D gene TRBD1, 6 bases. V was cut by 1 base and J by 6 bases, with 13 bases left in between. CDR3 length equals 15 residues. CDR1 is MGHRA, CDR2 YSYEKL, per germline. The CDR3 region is CASSQGRGPAQPQHF. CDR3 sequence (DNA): TGCGCCAGCAGCCAAGGCAGGGGTCCGGCTCAGCCCCAGCATTTT.

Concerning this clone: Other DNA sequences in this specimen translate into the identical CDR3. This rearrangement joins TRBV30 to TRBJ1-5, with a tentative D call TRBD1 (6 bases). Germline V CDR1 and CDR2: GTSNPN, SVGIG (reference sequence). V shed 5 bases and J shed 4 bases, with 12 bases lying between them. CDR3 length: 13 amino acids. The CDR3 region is CAWQGSGNQPQHF. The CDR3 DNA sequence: TGTGCCTGGCAGGGGTCCGGGAATCAGCCCCAGCATTTT.

The CDR3 sequence is CASSELGSGANVLTF. In DNA, the CDR3 is TGTGCCAGCAGTGAATTGGGCTCTGGGGCCAACGTCCTGACTTTC. This chain uses TRBV6-1 with TRBJ2-6, with D uncertain. The CDR3 contains 15 residues. Trimming took off 2 bases at V and 0 bases at J, with 5 bases between the two ends. Germline V gives CDR1 MNHNS, CDR2 SASEGT.